Sequencing of this T cell receptor beta chain was carried out in a study of blood T cell repertoires in COVID-19. The overall study: Both acute and convalescent COVID-19 samples were obtained from the United States, Italy and Spain. PBMCs, B-cell-depleted T cells, or T cells were the source of the cDNA or gDNA that made up the material.

Trimming took 0 bases from V and 2 from J, leaving 21 bases between them. The CDR3 is made up of 19 amino acids. Germline V gene data show CDR1 as MNHEY and CDR2 as SMNVEV (reference sequence). TCRdb's table, derived via immunoSEQ multiplex PCR, lists solely in-frame clones and lacks some. The data contain over 250,000 clones, 70% to 90% of them singletons. The source is a woman aged 45-65 years with COVID-19, enrolled during active disease. This sequence joins TRBV27 and TRBJ2-3, with D possibly matching TRBD2 (5 bases). Sequenced material: peripheral blood. The CDR3 sequence is CASSLSIVWTSLNTDTQYF. The CDR3 DNA sequence: TGTGCCAGCAGTTTATCTATCGTTTGGACTTCCCTTAACACAGATACGCAGTATTTT.